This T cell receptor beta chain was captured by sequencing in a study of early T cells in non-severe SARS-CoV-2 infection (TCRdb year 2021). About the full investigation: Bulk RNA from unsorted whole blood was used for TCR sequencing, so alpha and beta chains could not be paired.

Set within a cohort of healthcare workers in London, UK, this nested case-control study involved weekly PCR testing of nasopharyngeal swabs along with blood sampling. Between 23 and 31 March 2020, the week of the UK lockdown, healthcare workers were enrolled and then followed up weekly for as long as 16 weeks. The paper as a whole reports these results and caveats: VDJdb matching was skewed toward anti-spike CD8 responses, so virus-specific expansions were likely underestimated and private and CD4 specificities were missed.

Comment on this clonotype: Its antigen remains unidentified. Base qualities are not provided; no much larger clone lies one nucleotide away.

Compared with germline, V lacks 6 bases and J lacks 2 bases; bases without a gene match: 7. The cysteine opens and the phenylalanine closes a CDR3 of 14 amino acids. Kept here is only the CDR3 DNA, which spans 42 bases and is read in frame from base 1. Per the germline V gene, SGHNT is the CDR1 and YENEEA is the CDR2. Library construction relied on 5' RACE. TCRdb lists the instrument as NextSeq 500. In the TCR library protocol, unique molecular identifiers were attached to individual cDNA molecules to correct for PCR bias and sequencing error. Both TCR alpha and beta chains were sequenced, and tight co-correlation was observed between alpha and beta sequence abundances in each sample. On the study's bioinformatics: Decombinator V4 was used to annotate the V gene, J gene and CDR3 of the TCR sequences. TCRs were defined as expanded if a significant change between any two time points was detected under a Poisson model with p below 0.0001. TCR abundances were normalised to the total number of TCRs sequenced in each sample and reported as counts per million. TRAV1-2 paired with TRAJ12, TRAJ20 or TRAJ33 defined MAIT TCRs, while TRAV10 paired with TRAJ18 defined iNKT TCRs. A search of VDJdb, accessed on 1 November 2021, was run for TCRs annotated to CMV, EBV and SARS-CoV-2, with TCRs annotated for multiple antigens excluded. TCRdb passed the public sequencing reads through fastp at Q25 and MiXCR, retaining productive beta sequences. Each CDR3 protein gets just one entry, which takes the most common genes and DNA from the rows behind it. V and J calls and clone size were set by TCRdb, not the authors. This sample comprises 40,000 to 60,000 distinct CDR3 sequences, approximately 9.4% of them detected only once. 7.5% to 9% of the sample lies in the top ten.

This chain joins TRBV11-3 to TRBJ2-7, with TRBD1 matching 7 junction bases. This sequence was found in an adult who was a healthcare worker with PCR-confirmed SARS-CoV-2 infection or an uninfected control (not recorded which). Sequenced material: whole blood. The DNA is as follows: TGTGCCAGCAGTTCCCGGGACAGCCCCTACGAGCAGTACTTC. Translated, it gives CASSSRDSPYEQYF.